The 23 T cell receptor beta chains listed next were all sequenced from one sample in a study of shared clonotypes between healthy human individuals. Produced via immunoSEQ multiplex PCR; TCRdb's table is partial and in-frame only. This table has roughly 1 million clones, approximately 72% appearing once. The sequencing sample was made of memory CD4+ T cells sorted from blood. Subset defined: CD45RA-negative fraction. Every receptor here comes from a man aged 18 to 30 in good health.

The V gene is TRBV29-1, the J gene TRBJ2-3, with 14 bases fitting TRBD2. The junction had 7 bases not matched to a gene; V was cut back by 6 bases and J by 5 bases. Germline V gene sequence: CDR1 SQVTM, CDR2 ANQGSEA. The CDR3 loop spans 15 amino acids. The CDR3 reads CSVTLTSGRGDTQYF. In DNA form, the CDR3 reads TGCAGCGTCACCCTGACTAGCGGGAGGGGAGATACGCAGTATTTT.

V usage is TRBV6-1 and J usage is TRBJ1-5, with 7 bases that match TRBD1. V was clipped by 2 bases and J by 4 bases; unmatched bases: 5. Germline V CDR1 and CDR2: MNHNS, SASEGT. This CDR3 is built from 15 residues. The CDR3 DNA follows: TGTGCCAGCAGTGAACAGGACAGGATAAATCAGCCCCAGCATTTT. This codes for CASSEQDRINQPQHF.

The chain combines TRBV7-9 with TRBJ1-1; a weak D match, TRBD1 (5 bases). CDR1 is SEHNR and CDR2 is FQNEAQ in the germline V gene (reference sequence). The CDR3 has 14 amino acids. V was pared by 8 bases and J by 3 bases, with 16 bases between. CDR3 bases: TGTGCCAGCTCCTTGGGGGGGTCGCACACTGAAGCTTTCTTT. As protein: CASSLGGSHTEAFF.

This clone occurred many times. J is TRBJ2-7 and V is TRBV11-2; D is perhaps TRBD1 (6 bases). This CDR3 is built from 15 residues. With 1 base removed from V and 0 bases from J, the gap between germline ends came to 10 bases. CDR1 and CDR2 from the germline V gene are SGHAT and FQNNGV. The chain's CDR3 is CASSLGRGFSYEQYF. The CDR3 DNA sequence: TGTGCCAGCAGCTTAGGAAGGGGGTTCTCCTACGAGCAGTACTTC.

This sequence joins TRBV19 and TRBJ2-5, with D perhaps matching TRBD1 (6 bases). The V gene lost 6 bases and the J gene lost 2 bases, with 13 bases spanning the gap. Germline V gene lookup returns CDR1 LNHDA and CDR2 SQIVND (reference sequence). This CDR3 spans 14 amino acids. The CDR3 spells CASSSTGLQETQYF. For the CDR3, the DNA is TGTGCCAGTAGCTCCACAGGGCTTCAAGAGACCCAGTACTTC.

This chain joins TRBV19 and TRBJ2-7, with 10 bases fitting TRBD1. The CDR3 has 12 residues. Germline values: CDR1 LNHDA, CDR2 SQIVND (reference sequence). After removal of 8 bases from V and 2 bases from J, the junction contained 0 bases not matched to a gene. This CDR3 reads CASGTGAYEQYF. DNA for the CDR3: TGTGCCAGTGGGACAGGGGCCTACGAGCAGTACTTC.

J is TRBJ2-7 and V is TRBV2; either TRBD1 or TRBD2 may supply D (5 bases each). V was clipped by 3 bases and J by 3 bases, with 12 bases between them. Germline V CDR1 and CDR2: SNHLY, FYNNEI. CDR3 length equals 14 residues. CDR3 coding DNA: TGTGCCAGCAGTGACCCGGGACGTCGCTACGAGCAGTACTTC. Protein product: CASSDPGRRYEQYF.

The CDR3 protein is CASSIPGQGVEKLFF. Written as DNA, the CDR3 is TGTGCCAGCAGTATCCCGGGACAGGGGGTAGAAAAACTGTTTTTT. The chain couples TRBV9 to TRBJ1-4; 11 bases map to TRBD1. V trimming: 5 bases; J trimming: 8 bases; junction bases outside the gene matches: 8. The CDR3 has 15 residues. Germline V gives CDR1 SGDLS, CDR2 YYNGEE.

This chain links TRBV10-1 with TRBJ1-2; no clear D. The germline V gene has CDR1 WNHNN and CDR2 SYGVQD (reference sequence). Trimming took off 6 bases at V and 2 bases at J, with 10 bases between the two ends. The CDR3 runs to 13 residues. This CDR3 reads CASSSAGNYGYTF. DNA of the CDR3: TGCGCCAGCAGCTCCGCGGGAAACTATGGCTACACCTTC.

This chain links TRBV7-9 with TRBJ2-7; TRBD2 agrees at 11 bases. Germline CDR1 reads SEHNR; CDR2 reads FQNEAQ (reference sequence). The CDR3 runs to 14 residues. J lost 2 bases, V lost 7 bases, and 4 bases had no gene match. The CDR3 DNA reads as TGTGCCAGCACGATTAGCGGGGGGGCCTACGAGCAGTACTTC. Residues: CASTISGGAYEQYF.

A word on this clone: This same CDR3 is encoded by further DNA sequences in the sample. V is TRBV6-1 and J is TRBJ1-5; D call uncertain. CDR3 length: 13 amino acids. Trimming cost V 1 base and J 2 bases, with 3 bases left between them. CDR1 and CDR2 (germline): MNHNS, SASEGT. The DNA of the CDR3 is TGTGCCAGCAGTGAAGTGGGCAATCAGCCCCAGCATTTT. It encodes CASSEVGNQPQHF.

The V and J genes are TRBV6-5 and TRBJ1-6, with D possibly TRBD1 on 6 matching bases. Trimming removed 6 bases from V and 10 bases from J, with 16 bases in between. Germline V lookup: CDR1 MNHEY, CDR2 SVGAGI. The CDR3 runs to 14 residues. CDR3 sequence (DNA): TGTGCCAGCAGGCAATCCGGGACACAGTCACCCCTCCACTTT. The encoded protein is CASRQSGTQSPLHF.

The chain has TRBV2 and TRBJ2-7; tentative D call: TRBD2 (6 bases). The CDR3 is 15 residues long. V was trimmed by 7 bases and J by 6 bases, leaving 22 bases between them. In germline, CDR1 is SNHLY, CDR2 FYNNEI. The CDR3, as DNA: TGTGCCAGCACCGCAGCAAGCGGGTTCCTCCTCGAGCAGTACTTC. This sequence encodes CASTAASGFLLEQYF.

The CDR3 nucleotides read TGTGCCACCTGGCAGGGGGAGGTTGAGCAGTTCTTC. It is translated as CATWQGEVEQFF. The chain combines TRBV10-3 with TRBJ2-1; tentatively, D is TRBD1 (7 bases). The germline V gene encodes CDR1 ENHRY and CDR2 SYGVKD. Trimming took 10 bases from V and 9 from J, leaving 16 bases between them. This CDR3 region has 12 residues.

This clone was counted once. The gene calls are TRBV27 and TRBJ2-5; 9 bases line up with TRBD2. V shed 2 bases, J shed 3 bases, and the junction held 7 bases outside the gene matches. In germline, CDR1 is MNHEY, CDR2 SMNVEV (reference sequence). The CDR3 length is 16 residues. The CDR3 DNA is TGTGCCAGCAGTTTAACGGGACTAGCAGAAAAAGAGACCCAGTACTTC. Translation gives CASSLTGLAEKETQYF.

The rearrangement joins TRBV30 to TRBJ2-1; D is unresolved. The CDR3 is 11 amino acids. In germline, CDR1 is GTSNPN, CDR2 SVGIG (reference sequence). The V and J ends lost 0 bases and 13 bases respectively, with 10 bases between them. The CDR3 here is CAWSVPSNQFF. The CDR3 region has the DNA TGTGCCTGGAGTGTACCTAGTAACCAGTTCTTC.

The chain recombines TRBV5-4 with TRBJ2-7; 10 nucleotides agree with TRBD2. The V and J ends lost 2 bases and 7 bases, in that order; junction bases with no gene match: 6. The V gene's germline CDR1 is SGHNT and CDR2 YYREEE (reference sequence). This CDR3 region has 14 residues. CDR3 nucleotide sequence: TGTGCCAGCAGCTTAGCGGGAGGGGCTAAGGAGCAGTACTTC. Translation: CASSLAGGAKEQYF.

In regard to this clone: A read error is likely, as this CDR3 ends without the conserved phenylalanine or tryptophan. No DNA is shown, since the ends of the CDR3 on it are uncertain; the CDR3 is the one TCRdb lists. The chain couples TRBV4-3 to TRBJ1-1. Germline CDR1 and CDR2: LGHNA and YSLEER. 14 amino acids form the CDR3, both terminal residues included. The CDR3 here is CASSQDRGGTPHLL.

This clone occurred once. V gene TRBV4-2 combines with J gene TRBJ2-1, with no clear D. V lost 1 base to trimming and J lost 0 bases, with 10 bases between them. The CDR3 totals 16 residues. Germline values: CDR1 LGHNA, CDR2 YNFKEQ. The CDR3 loop is CASSQAGSSSYNEQFF. For the CDR3, the DNA is TGTGCCAGCAGCCAAGCTGGGTCGAGCTCCTACAATGAGCAGTTCTTC.

The chain links TRBV4-1 to TRBJ2-7; 12 bases match TRBD2. The junction had 4 bases not matched to a gene; V was cut back by 3 bases and J by 4 bases. Germline V gene data show CDR1 as MGHRA and CDR2 as YSYEKL. The CDR3 is made up of 15 amino acids. CDR3 nucleotides: TGCGCCAGCAGCCAGGTACTAGCGGGAGGATACGAGCAGTACTTC. This codes for CASSQVLAGGYEQYF.

This chain joins TRBV30 and TRBJ2-2; no clear D gene. CDR3 length: 15 amino acids. CDR1 and CDR2 (germline): GTSNPN, SVGIG (reference sequence). The CDR3 spells CAESRVASSTGELFF. CDR3 in DNA: TGTGCTGAAAGTAGGGTAGCAAGTAGCACCGGGGAGCTGTTTTTT.

At least ten counts were recorded for this clone. This chain connects TRBV10-3 to TRBJ2-3; 16 bases line up with TRBD2. Germline-derived CDR1 and CDR2 are ENHRY and SYGVKD. V shed 9 bases, J shed 4 bases, and the junction held 16 bases outside the gene matches. CDR3 length equals 19 residues. This chain's CDR3 is CAIAPGLAGGPSIADTQYF. The CDR3 DNA is TGTGCCATTGCCCCGGGACTAGCGGGAGGGCCCAGTATCGCAGATACGCAGTATTTT.

This clone was observed once. The chain employs TRBV5-4 and TRBJ2-3; 9 bases align to TRBD1. This CDR3 contains 14 residues. The germline gives CDR1 SGHNT, CDR2 YYREEE (reference sequence). With 2 bases clipped from V and 5 bases from J, the junction kept 3 bases outside the gene matches. The CDR3 loop is CASSLQGAGDTQYF. CDR3 nucleotide sequence: TGTGCCAGCAGCTTACAGGGGGCAGGAGATACGCAGTATTTT.